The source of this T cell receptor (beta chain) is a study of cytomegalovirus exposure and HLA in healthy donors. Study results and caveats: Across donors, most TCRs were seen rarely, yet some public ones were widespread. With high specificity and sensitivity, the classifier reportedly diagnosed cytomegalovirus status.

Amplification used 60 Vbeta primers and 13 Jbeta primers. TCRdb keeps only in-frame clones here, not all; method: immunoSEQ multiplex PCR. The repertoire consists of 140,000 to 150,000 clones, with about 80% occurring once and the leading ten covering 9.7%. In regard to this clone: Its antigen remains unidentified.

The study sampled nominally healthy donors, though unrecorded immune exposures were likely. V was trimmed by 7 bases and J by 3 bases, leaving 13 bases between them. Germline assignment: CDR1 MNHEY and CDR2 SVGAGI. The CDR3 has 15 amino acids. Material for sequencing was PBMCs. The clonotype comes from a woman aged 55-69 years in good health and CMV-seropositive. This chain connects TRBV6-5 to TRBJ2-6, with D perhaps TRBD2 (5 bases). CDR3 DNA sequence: TGTGCCAGCACTATTGAAGGGAGTGGGGCCAACGTCCTGACTTTC. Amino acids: CASTIEGSGANVLTF.